Here is one TCR beta chain with its context. The specificity of this receptor is unknown. No base quality information exists; no much larger clone differs at one position. The sample belongs to a study of neoadjuvant nivolumab and ipilimumab in lung cancer (dated by TCRdb to the early 2020s). About the investigation overall: In the NEOSTAR trial, nivolumab was administered intravenously at 3 mg/kg on days 1, 15 and 29, and the combination arm also received ipilimumab 1 mg/kg on day 1 only. The primary endpoint of the trial was the rate of major pathologic response (MPR) in the intention-to-treat population of each study arm. A total of 44 patients with operable NSCLC were treated in the trial, with about 23 randomized to nivolumab monotherapy and approximately 21 randomized to nivolumab plus ipilimumab. TCR repertoires in pretherapy (baseline) peripheral blood were compared with TCR repertoires in tumors resected at surgery after neoadjuvant immune checkpoint blockade. Matched pretherapy and resected tumor pairs were analyzed for seven patients: four treated with nivolumab and three with nivolumab plus ipilimumab. Study-wide conclusions, independent of this receptor: Pretherapy blood TCR richness correlated positively with richness in tumors resected after neoadjuvant therapy (Spearman R = 0.82). No significant correlation was found between TCR clonality and pathologic tumor regression, and only one major-pathologic-response sample was available for the clonality analysis. Compared with tumor-adjacent uninvolved lung, resected tumors had greater TCR richness and clonality, and increases showed up in more of the dual-therapy-treated tumors. From pretherapy to surgery, tumor T-cell richness and clonality increased in three of three dual-therapy tumors but in only two of four nivolumab-treated tumors. TCR sequencing was performed in a small number of samples.

According to the germline V gene, CDR1 reads SGHVS and CDR2 reads FNYEAQ. The CDR3 starts with the cysteine, ends with the phenylalanine, and has 18 residues. Just CDR3 DNA is preserved here, 54 bases in frame from base 1. Here V drops 2 bases and J drops 4 bases, and the junction holds 12 bases not matched to any gene. Library preparation was by the immunoSEQ multiplex PCR assay. Under the source paper's analysis protocol: Richness and clonality were used to summarize the repertoires, and clones that significantly expanded or contracted between pre- and post-therapy samples were identified. The table comes from immuneACCESS by way of TCRdb, which keeps in-frame sequences with V and J called. Part of the clones is missing from these tables; in studies checked, under half for an unresolved V gene and the rest for unknown reasons. D and trimming were read from the DNA, whereas the V and J calls and clone size are those reported in that table. Across this sample there are 2,500 to 3,000 clones, with more than 70% seen only once. Jointly, the top ten make up about 2.4% of the sample.

Reading the label with the study, this specimen's time point is: pretherapy, before neoadjuvant immune checkpoint inhibitors. The samples were taken from NEOSTAR, a phase 2 randomized trial in operable NSCLC that tested neoadjuvant nivolumab or nivolumab plus ipilimumab, followed by surgery. This sequence originates from an adult with non-small cell lung cancer. This specimen was tumor tissue, taken before neoadjuvant nivolumab, alone or with ipilimumab. The receptor chain draws on TRBV7-6 and TRBJ2-2; 8 middle bases align to TRBD1. The DNA sequence is TGTGCCAGCAGCTTATATGCAGGGGGCCCGCGGGGCACCGGGGAGCTGTTTTTT. This sequence encodes CASSLYAGGPRGTGELFF.